This record looks at one TCR beta chain sequence and its context. Antigen unknown. Profiled with immunoSEQ multiplex PCR; TCRdb holds only in-frame clones, not every one. This table holds 85,000 to 120,000 clones, 90% to 95% found once. The data stem from a study of T cells in pancreatic ductal adenocarcinoma. The selected patients with pancreatic ductal adenocarcinoma had surgery but no neoadjuvant therapy. V lost 0 bases and J 6 bases, leaving 11 bases between the germline ends. The CDR3 extends over 15 amino acids. The germline gives CDR1 LGHNA, CDR2 YNFKEQ. Study-level points and caveats: Unique clonotypes were roughly 8-fold more numerous in blood than in tumor.

The source material was PBMCs. The V call is TRBV4-2, the J call TRBJ2-2; no definite D call. The sequence came from a human donor with pancreatic ductal adenocarcinoma. This CDR3 reads CASSQEEGGPGELFF. The CDR3 nucleotides are TGTGCCAGCAGCCAAGAGGAAGGCGGCCCCGGGGAGCTGTTTTTT.